This is a list of T cell receptor beta chains from one sample in a study of T cells in Graves' hyperthyroidism and ophthalmopathy. TCRdb itself ran the multiplex PCR reads through MiXCR, one entry per CDR3 protein. The data show about 500,000 distinct CDR3 sequences, over 15% seen once. Sequenced input: blood. All receptors derive from a woman aged 18-35 years with Graves' ophthalmopathy. The CDR3 runs from the conserved cysteine through the conserved F or W. The D gene is left open where the match is weak. Clone size is not always given. Where it is, it says once, few, many or a class for expanded clones.

v_gene	j_gene	abundance	d_gene	CDR3nt	CDR3aa
TRBV2	TRBJ2-1	.	.	TGTGCCAGCAGTTTCGGGACGGTCTACAATGAGCAGTTCTTC	CASSFGTVYNEQFF
TRBV15	TRBJ2-6	.	TRBD2	TGTGCCACCAGCAGAGACGGGCTAGCGGGGGGCTCTGGGGCCAACGTCCTGACTTTC	CATSRDGLAGGSGANVLTF
TRBV2	TRBJ2-1	.	TRBD2	TGTGCCAGCAGTGGGGGGCGGGGGGGCCGAAATGAGCAGTTCTTC	CASSGGRGGRNEQFF
TRBV20-1	TRBJ2-7	.	.	TGCAGTGCTAGAGGAGGGAGTAGCTCCTACGAGCAGTACTTC	CSARGGSSSYEQYF
TRBV20-1	TRBJ2-3	many	.	TGCAGTGCTAGAGCGGGGCGCGGGGCGGCAGATACGCAGTATTTT	CSARAGRGAADTQYF
TRBV3-1	TRBJ2-3	many	TRBD2	TGTGCCAGCAGCCAAGAAGGAGGGAGGGCCCGAGATACGCAGTATTTT	CASSQEGGRARDTQYF
TRBV7-2	TRBJ2-7	many	.	TGTGCCAGCAGCTTGACGGTTTACTACGAGCAGTACTTC	CASSLTVYYEQYF
TRBV9	TRBJ2-1	.	TRBD2	TGTGCCAGCAGCGTAGCGGGGGGGCCTATTCTGCATGAGCAGTTCTTC	CASSVAGGPILHEQFF
TRBV5-1	TRBJ1-4	many	TRBD1	TGCGCCAGCAGCCAGTCCAGGGGGAATGAAAAACTGTTTTTT	CASSQSRGNEKLFF
TRBV30	TRBJ2-7	many	.	TGTGCCTGGACGGCCGAGGACTACGAGCAGTACTTC	CAWTAEDYEQYF
TRBV6-1	TRBJ2-2	.	.	TGTGCCAGCACCGGGAGCACCGGGGAGCTGTTTTTT	CASTGSTGELFF
TRBV28	TRBJ2-5	many	.	TGTGCCAGCAGTCTCTACAGTACTAGCAGTGAGCAAGAGACCCAGTACTTC	CASSLYSTSSEQETQYF
TRBV24-1	TRBJ2-2	many	.	TGTGCCACCAGTGATTGGCGGAGCACCGGGGAGCTGTTTTTT	CATSDWRSTGELFF
TRBV3-1	TRBJ1-1	many	TRBD1	TGTGCCAGCAGCCAAGATACGACAGGGCGTACGAACACTGAAGCTTTCTTT	CASSQDTTGRTNTEAFF
TRBV28	TRBJ1-2	many	.	TGTGCCAGCAGTTTGAACATTAACTATGGCTACACCTTC	CASSLNINYGYTF
TRBV11-1	TRBJ2-2	many	.	TGTGCCAGCAGCACGACTCTCGGGGAGCTGTTTTTT	CASSTTLGELFF
TRBV20-1	TRBJ2-7	.	TRBD2	TGCAGTGCCTCACAGGGCGGGGGGTCCTACGAGCAGTACTTC	CSASQGGGSYEQYF
TRBV4-2	TRBJ1-3	few	TRBD1	TGTGCCAGCAGCCAAGGGACAGGCTCTGGAAACACCATATATTTT	CASSQGTGSGNTIYF
TRBV27	TRBJ2-7	many	.	TGTGCCAGCAGTTTAAACCAGATCACCTACGAGCAGTACTTC	CASSLNQITYEQYF
TRBV20-1	TRBJ1-1	many	.	TGCAGGGCAGGGTTTGCGAACACTGAAGCTTTCTTT	CRAGFANTEAFF
TRBV6-2/TRBV6-3	TRBJ2-7	many	.	TGTGCCAGCAGTTACTCGGGCGGGATGGGCTACGAGCAGTACTTC	CASSYSGGMGYEQYF